This passage covers 6 T cell receptor beta chains from one sample sequenced in a study of PD-1 blockade in classical Hodgkin lymphoma (dated by TCRdb to the early 2020s). The time point label, as the study defines it: cycle 4 day 1 (C4D1), after six to seven weeks of nivolumab. Every trial patient had relapsed following autologous stem cell transplantation, and prior brentuximab vedotin exposure was what differed among cohorts A, B and C. The library was produced with the immunoSEQ multiplex PCR assay. The source is immuneACCESS, and TCRdb retained only in-frame sequences with V and J called. Part of the clones is not carried over; for the studies checked, unresolved V genes explain less than half of this, and the remainder is unexplained. The sample profile shows around 30,000 clones; around 68% of them were found once. Approximately 4% of the sample belongs to the ten largest clones. Source: peripheral blood mononuclear cells (PBMCs), taken before the fourth cycle of nivolumab. The receptors here all came from a human donor with classical Hodgkin lymphoma.

The V and J genes are TRBV11-2 and TRBJ2-1; 9 bases fit TRBD2. Germline V lookup: CDR1 SGHAT, CDR2 FQNNGV. The junction had 10 bases not matched to a gene; V was cut back by 4 bases and J by 6 bases. The CDR3 consists of 16 residues. In DNA, the CDR3 is TGTGCCAGCAGCTCGTTTAGCGGGAGTGGCGCCAATGAGCAGTTCTTC. Its translation is CASSSFSGSGANEQFF.

The chain joins TRBV2 to TRBJ2-6; D not resolved. Germline lookup yields CDR1 SNHLY and CDR2 FYNNEI. This CDR3 region has 18 residues. Deletions cut 5 bases from V and 16 bases from J, with 33 bases between. In DNA form, the CDR3 reads TGTGCCAGCAGTTGGTTGGATTACCGATACAAGTCGGGCCAACGTCTGACTTTC. Translated: CASSWLDYRYKSGQRLTF.

V gene TRBV4-3 combines with J gene TRBJ2-2; 7 nucleotides match TRBD1. Losses at the gene ends were 4 bases for V and 6 bases for J; bases not matched to a gene: 2. CDR3 length: 13 residues. The germline V gene has CDR1 LGHNA and CDR2 YSLEER. CDR3 nucleotides: TGCGCCAGCAGCCCCAGGGGGTCCGGGGAGCTGTTTTTT. Amino acid sequence: CASSPRGSGELFF.

This chain links TRBV28 with TRBJ1-2, with no clear D. V lost 2 bases, J lost 4 bases, and 11 bases lay in between. This CDR3 spans 14 amino acids. Germline values: CDR1 MDHEN, CDR2 SYDVKM. CDR3 sequence reads: CASSLVASSYGYTF. CDR3 bases: TGTGCCAGCAGTTTAGTCGCCTCCAGCTATGGCTACACCTTC.

The J gene is TRBJ1-5, the V gene TRBV9; tentatively, D is TRBD1 (6 bases). Trimming pared 4 bases from V and 0 bases from J, leaving 14 bases between. CDR3 length: 16 amino acids. Germline V lookup: CDR1 SGDLS, CDR2 YYNGEE. CDR3 protein: CASSPTGAYSNQPQHF. The CDR3 region has the DNA TGTGCCAGCAGCCCCACGGGGGCCTATAGCAATCAGCCCCAGCATTTT.

V usage is TRBV19 and J usage is TRBJ2-6; TRBD1 matches at 12 bases. Per the germline V gene, CDR1 is LNHDA and CDR2 is SQIVND (reference sequence). CDR3 length: 14 amino acids. The V gene end was trimmed by 3 bases and the J gene end by 15 bases; junction bases not matched to a gene: 6. The CDR3 DNA is TGTGCCAGTAGTATTGGGACAGGGGGCGGGGGCCTGACTTTC. This translates into CASSIGTGGGGLTF.